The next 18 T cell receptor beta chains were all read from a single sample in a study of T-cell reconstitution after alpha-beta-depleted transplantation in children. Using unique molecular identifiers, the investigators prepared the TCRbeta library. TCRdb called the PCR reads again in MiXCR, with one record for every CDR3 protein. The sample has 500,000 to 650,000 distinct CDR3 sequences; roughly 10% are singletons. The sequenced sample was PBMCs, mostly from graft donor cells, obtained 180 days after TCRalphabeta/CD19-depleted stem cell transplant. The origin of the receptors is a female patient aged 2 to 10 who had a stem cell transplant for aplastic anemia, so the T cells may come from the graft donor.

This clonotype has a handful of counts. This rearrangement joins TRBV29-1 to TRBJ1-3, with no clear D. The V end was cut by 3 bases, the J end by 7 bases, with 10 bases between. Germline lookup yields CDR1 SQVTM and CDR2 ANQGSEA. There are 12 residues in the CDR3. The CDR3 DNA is TGCAGCGTTGATTCTGGGGTTAACACCATATATTTT. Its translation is CSVDSGVNTIYF.

CDR3 in DNA: TGTGCCAGCAGCCCTACTGAAGAGACCCAGTACTTC. It is translated as CASSPTEETQYF. This chain links TRBV6-2 or TRBV6-3 with TRBJ2-5; D is uncertain. The CDR3 length is 12 residues. Germline V gene sequence: CDR1 MNHEY, CDR2 SVGEGT. The V and J ends lost 6 bases and 3 bases respectively, with 8 bases between them.

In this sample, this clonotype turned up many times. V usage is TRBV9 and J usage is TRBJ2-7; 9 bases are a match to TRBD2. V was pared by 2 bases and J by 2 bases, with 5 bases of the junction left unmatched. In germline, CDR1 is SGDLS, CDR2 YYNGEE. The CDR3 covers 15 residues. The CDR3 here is CASSVTSGTTYEQYF. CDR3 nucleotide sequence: TGTGCCAGCAGCGTGACTAGCGGAACCACCTACGAGCAGTACTTC. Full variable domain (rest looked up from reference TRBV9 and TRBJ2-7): DSGVTQTPKHLITATGQRVTLRCSPRSGDLSVYWYQQSLDQGLQFLIQYYNGEERAKGNILERFSAQQFPDLHSELNLSSLELGDSALYFCASSVTSGTTYEQYFGPGTRLTVT.

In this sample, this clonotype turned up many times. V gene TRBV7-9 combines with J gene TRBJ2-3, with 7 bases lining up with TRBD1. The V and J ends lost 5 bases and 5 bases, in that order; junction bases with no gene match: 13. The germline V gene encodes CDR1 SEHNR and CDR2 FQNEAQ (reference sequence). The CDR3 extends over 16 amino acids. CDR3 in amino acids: CASSPGGPIGRDTQYF. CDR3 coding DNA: TGTGCCAGCAGCCCAGGGGGTCCCATTGGAAGAGATACGCAGTATTTT.

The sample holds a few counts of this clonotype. In DNA, the CDR3 is TGCAGCGTCGAGGGGCGGGCCAGATCCTACAATGAGCAGTTCTTC. This gives the protein CSVEGRARSYNEQFF. This chain uses TRBV29-1 with TRBJ2-1, with D possibly called TRBD1 or TRBD2 (5 bases each). The CDR3 contains 15 residues. Deletions cut 6 bases from V and 1 base from J, with 16 bases between. Germline lookup yields CDR1 SQVTM and CDR2 ANQGSEA.

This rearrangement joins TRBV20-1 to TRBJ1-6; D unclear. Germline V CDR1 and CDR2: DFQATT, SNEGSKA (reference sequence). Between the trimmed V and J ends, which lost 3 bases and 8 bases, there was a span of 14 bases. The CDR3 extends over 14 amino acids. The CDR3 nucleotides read TGCAGTGCTAGTCGTGGTCAGAAAGATTCACCCCTCCACTTT. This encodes CSASRGQKDSPLHF.

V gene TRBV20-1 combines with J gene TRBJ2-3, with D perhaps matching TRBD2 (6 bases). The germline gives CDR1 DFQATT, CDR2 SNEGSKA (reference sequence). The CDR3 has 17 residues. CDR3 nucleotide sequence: TGCAGCTTTTGCGAGGGGAGGTGGTCTCACGGGGGAGATACGCAGTATTTT. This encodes CSFCEGRWSHGGDTQYF.

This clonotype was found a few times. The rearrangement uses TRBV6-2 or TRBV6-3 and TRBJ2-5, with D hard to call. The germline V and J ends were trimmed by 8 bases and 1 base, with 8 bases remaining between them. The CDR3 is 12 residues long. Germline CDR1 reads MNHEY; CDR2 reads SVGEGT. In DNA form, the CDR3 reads TGTGCCAGCCTCGACCCCCAAGAGACCCAGTACTTC. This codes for CASLDPQETQYF.

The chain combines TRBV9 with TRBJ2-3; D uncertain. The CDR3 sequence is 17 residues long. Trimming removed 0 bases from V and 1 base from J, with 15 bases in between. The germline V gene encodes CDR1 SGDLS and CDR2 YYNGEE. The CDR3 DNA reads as TGTGCCAGCAGCGTAGAACAGTCTTACACCCGCACAGATACGCAGTATTTT. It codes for CASSVEQSYTRTDTQYF.

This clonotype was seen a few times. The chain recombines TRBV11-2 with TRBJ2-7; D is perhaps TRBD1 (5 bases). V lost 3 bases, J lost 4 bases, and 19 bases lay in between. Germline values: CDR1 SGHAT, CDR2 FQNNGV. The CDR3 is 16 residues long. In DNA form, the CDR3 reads TGTGCCAGCAGCTTGTCCCAGGGCCGGTTACCTTACGAGCAGTACGTC. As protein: CASSLSQGRLPYEQYV.

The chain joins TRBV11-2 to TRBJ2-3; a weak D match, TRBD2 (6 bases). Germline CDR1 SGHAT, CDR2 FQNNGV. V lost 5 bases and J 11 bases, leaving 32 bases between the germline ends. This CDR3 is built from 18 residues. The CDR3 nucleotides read TGTGCCAGCAGCCCGCTCGTATGGACCCGTCGGACGCCGCGGGGGCAGTATTTT. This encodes CASSPLVWTRRTPRGQYF.

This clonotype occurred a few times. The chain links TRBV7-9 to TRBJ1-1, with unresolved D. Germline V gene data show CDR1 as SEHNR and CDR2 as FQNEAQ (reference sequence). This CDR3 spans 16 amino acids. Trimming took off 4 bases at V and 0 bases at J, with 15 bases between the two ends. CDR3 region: CASSSLGIGLNTEAFF. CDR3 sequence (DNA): TGTGCCAGCAGCTCCCTGGGGATCGGCCTGAACACTGAAGCTTTCTTT. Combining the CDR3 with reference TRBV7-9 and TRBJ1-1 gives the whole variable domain DTGVSQNPRHKITKRGQNVTFRCDPISEHNRLYWYRQTLGQGPEFLTYFQNEAQLEKSRLLSDRFSAERPKGSFSTLEIQRTEQGDSAMYLCASSSLGIGLNTEAFFGQGTRLTVV.

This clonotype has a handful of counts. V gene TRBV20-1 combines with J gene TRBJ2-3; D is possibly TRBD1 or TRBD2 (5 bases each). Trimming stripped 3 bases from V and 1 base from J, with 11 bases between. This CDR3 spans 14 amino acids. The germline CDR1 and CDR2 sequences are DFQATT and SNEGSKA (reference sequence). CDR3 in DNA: TGCAGTGCTAGTCGGTTGGGGGGCACAGATACGCAGTATTTT. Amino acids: CSASRLGGTDTQYF.

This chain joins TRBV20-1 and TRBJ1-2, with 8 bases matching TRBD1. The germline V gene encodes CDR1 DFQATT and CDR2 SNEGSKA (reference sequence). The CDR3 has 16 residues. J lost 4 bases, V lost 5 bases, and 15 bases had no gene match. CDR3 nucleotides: TGCAGTGCTTCTAGCGGGTCAGGGGGCGCGAGCTATGGCTACACCTTC. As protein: CSASSGSGGASYGYTF.

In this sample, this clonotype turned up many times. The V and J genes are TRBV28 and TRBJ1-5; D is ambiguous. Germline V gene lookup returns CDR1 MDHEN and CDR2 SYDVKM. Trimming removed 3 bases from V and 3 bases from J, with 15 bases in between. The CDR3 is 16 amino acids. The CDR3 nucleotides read TGTGCCAGCAGTTTTCAGTCAGGTCCCCACAATCAGCCCCAGCATTTT. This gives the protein CASSFQSGPHNQPQHF.

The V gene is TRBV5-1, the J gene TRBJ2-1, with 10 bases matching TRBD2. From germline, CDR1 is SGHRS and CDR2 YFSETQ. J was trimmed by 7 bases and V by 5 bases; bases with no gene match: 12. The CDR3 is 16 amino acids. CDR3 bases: TGCGCCAGCAGTTCGACCGGGACTAGCGTTTCGAATGAGCAGTTCTTC. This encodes CASSSTGTSVSNEQFF.

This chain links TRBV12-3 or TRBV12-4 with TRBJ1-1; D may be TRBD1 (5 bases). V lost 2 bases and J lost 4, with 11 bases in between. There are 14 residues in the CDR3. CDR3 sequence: CASSLSRASTEAFF. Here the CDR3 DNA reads TGTGCCAGCAGTTTAAGCAGGGCTAGCACTGAAGCTTTCTTT.

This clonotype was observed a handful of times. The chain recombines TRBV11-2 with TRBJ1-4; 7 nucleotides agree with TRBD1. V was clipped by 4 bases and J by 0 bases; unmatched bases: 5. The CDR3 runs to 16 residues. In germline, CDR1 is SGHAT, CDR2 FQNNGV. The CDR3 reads CASSSRGQSTNEKLFF. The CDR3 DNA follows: TGTGCCAGCAGCTCTAGGGGACAGTCAACTAATGAAAAACTGTTTTTT.